This T cell receptor (beta chain) was obtained from a study of T cell responses to AZD1222 COVID-19 vaccine. General study points: Baseline seropositives among AZD1222 recipients totaled only five to seven. Most donors were white British, females outnumbered males, and clonal diversity was possibly underestimated. All repertoire sampling was performed exclusively after the peak T cell response.

This CDR3 comprises 14 residues. Germline CDR1 is MNHEY and CDR2 is SMNVEV (reference sequence). Between the trimmed V and J ends, which lost 2 bases and 4 bases, there was a span of 11 bases. TCRdb keeps only in-frame clones here, not all; method: immunoSEQ multiplex PCR. The data contain around 130,000 clones, roughly 88% of them singletons. Note on this clone: The antigen remains undetermined.

This clonotype originated in an adult in good health. Sequences were derived from peripheral blood, sampled on day 0 of AZD1222 vaccination. The rearrangement links TRBV27 to TRBJ1-1; tentative D call: TRBD1 (6 bases). This CDR3 reads CASSLRTDGTEAFF. The CDR3 DNA follows: TGTGCCAGCAGTTTACGGACAGACGGCACTGAAGCTTTCTTT.